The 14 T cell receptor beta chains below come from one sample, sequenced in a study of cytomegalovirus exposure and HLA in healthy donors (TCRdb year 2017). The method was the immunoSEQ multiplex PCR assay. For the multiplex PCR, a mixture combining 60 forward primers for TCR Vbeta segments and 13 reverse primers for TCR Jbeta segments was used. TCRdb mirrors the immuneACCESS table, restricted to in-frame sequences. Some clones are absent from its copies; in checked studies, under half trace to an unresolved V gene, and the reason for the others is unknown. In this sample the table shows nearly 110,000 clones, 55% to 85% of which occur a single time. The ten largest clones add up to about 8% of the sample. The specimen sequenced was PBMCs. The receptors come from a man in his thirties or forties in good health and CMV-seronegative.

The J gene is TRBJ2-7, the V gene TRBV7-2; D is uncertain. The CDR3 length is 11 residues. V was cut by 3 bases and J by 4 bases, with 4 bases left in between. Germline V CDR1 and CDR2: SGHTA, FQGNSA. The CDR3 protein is CASSFIYEQYF. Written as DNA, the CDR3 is TGTGCCAGCAGCTTTATTTACGAGCAGTACTTC.

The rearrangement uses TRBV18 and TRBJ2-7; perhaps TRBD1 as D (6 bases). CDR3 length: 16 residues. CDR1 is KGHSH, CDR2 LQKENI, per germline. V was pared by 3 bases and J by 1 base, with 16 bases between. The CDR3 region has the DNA TGTGCCAGCTCACCTCGGATACAGGGCGTATCCTACGAGCAGTACTTC. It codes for CASSPRIQGVSYEQYF.

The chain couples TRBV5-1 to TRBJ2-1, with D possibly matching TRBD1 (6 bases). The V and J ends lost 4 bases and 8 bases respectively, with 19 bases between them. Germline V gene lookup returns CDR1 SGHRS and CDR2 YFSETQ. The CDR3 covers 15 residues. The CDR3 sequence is CASSILLQGGDEQFF. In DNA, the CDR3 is TGCGCCAGCAGCATACTATTACAGGGTGGCGATGAGCAGTTCTTC.

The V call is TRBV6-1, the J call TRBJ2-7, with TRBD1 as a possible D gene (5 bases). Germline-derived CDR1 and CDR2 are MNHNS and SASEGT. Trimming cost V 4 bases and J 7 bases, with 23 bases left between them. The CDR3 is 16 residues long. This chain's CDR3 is CASSVPRAGSALEQYF. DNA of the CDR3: TGTGCCAGCAGTGTCCCAAGGGCAGGGTCCGCCCTGGAGCAGTACTTC.

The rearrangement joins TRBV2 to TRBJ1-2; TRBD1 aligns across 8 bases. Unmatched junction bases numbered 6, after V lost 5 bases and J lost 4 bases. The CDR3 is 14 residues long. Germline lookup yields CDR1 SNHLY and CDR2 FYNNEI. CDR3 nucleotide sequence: TGTGCCAGCAGTCCTCCGGGGACAGGCTATGGCTACACCTTC. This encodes CASSPPGTGYGYTF.

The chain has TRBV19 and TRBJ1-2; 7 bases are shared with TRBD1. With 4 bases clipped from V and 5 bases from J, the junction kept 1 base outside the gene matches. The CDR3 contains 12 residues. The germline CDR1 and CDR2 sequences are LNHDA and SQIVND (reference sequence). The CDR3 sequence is CASSRDSYGYTF. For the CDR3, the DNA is TGTGCCAGTAGTAGGGACAGTTATGGCTACACCTTC. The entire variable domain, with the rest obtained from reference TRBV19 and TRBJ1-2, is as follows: DGGITQSPKYLFRKEGQNVTLSCEQNLNHDAMYWYRQDPGQGLRLIYYSQIVNDFQKGDIAEGYSVSREKKESFPLTVTSAQKNPTAFYLCASSRDSYGYTFGSGTRLTVV.

CDR3 residues: CASSLQGAWETQYF. Written as DNA, the CDR3 is TGTGCCAGCAGCCTGCAGGGGGCATGGGAGACCCAGTACTTC. V is TRBV5-4 and J is TRBJ2-5; 8 bases match TRBD1. J gave up 5 bases and V 4 bases, and 7 bases lay outside the gene matches. The CDR3 length is 14 residues. The germline CDR1 and CDR2 sequences are SGHNT and YYREEE (reference sequence).

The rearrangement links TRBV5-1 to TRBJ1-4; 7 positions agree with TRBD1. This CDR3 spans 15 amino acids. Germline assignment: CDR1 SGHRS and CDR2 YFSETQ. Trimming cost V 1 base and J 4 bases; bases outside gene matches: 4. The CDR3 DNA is TGCGCCAGCAGCTTGATGACAGGGCTTAATGAAAAACTGTTTTTT. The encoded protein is CASSLMTGLNEKLFF.

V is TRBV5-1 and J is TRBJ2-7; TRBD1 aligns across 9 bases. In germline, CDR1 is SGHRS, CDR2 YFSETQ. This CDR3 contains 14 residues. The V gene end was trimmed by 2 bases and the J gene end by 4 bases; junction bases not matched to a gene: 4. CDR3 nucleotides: TGCGCCAGCAGCTTACCGGGACAGGGATACGAGCAGTACTTC. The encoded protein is CASSLPGQGYEQYF. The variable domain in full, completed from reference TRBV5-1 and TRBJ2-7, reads KAGVTQTPRYLIKTRGQQVTLSCSPISGHRSVSWYQQTPGQGLQFLFEYFSETQRNKGNFPGRFSGRQFSNSRSEMNVSTLELGDSALYLCASSLPGQGYEQYFGPGTRLTVT.

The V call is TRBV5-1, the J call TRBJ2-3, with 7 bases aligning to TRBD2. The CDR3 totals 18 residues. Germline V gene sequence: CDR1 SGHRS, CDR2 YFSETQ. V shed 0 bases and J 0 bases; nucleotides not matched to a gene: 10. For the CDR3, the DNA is TGCGCCAGCAGCTTGGACCCCACACGGGGGGTTAGCACAGATACGCAGTATTTT. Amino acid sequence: CASSLDPTRGVSTDTQYF.

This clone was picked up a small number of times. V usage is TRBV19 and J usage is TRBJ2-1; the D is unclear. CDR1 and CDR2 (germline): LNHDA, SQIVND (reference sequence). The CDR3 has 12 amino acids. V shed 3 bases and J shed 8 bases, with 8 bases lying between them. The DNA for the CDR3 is TGTGCCAGTAGTATTTCTGGCCATGAGCAGTTCTTC. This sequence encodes CASSISGHEQFF.

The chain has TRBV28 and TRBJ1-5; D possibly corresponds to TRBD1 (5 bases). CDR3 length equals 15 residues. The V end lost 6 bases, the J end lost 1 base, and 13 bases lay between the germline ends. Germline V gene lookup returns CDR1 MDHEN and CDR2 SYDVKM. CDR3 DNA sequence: TGTGCCAGCAGGGGGCCCGGGTCCAGCAATCAGCCCCAGCATTTT. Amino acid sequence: CASRGPGSSNQPQHF.

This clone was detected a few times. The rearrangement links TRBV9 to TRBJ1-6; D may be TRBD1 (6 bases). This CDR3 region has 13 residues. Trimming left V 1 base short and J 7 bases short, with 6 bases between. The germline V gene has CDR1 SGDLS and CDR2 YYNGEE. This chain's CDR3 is CASSVTGNSPLHF. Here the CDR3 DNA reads TGTGCCAGCAGCGTAACAGGGAATTCACCCCTCCACTTT.

The chain's CDR3 is CASSFRASGRLETQYF. The CDR3 coding sequence is TGCGCCAGCAGCTTTCGGGCTAGCGGGAGGTTAGAGACCCAGTACTTC. J is TRBJ2-5 and V is TRBV5-1; 11 bases map to TRBD2. This CDR3 is 16 amino acids long. V lost 2 bases and J lost 4; bases outside the gene matches: 7. CDR1 and CDR2 from the germline V gene are SGHRS and YFSETQ.